The entry below describes one T cell receptor beta chain. Which antigen it targets is not known. One base away there is no much larger clone; base qualities are not given. CDR1 and CDR2, looked up from the germline V gene, are KGHSH and LQKENI. The CDR3, cysteine through phenylalanine, is 15 amino acids long. Of the read, only the CDR3 DNA is kept; its 45 bases are in frame from base 1. V drops 3 bases and J drops 2 bases, leaving 12 bases in between. TCRbeta CDR3 regions were amplified from genomic DNA using the immunoSEQ Assay, a bias-controlled multiplex PCR. Processing in the source paper ran as follows. The number of nucleated cells in each sample was estimated from the amplification of reference gene primers within the assay. Sequence reads were collapsed and filtered to measure the absolute abundance of every unique TCRbeta CDR3 rearrangement. Productive Simpson clonality was computed per sample as the square root of Simpson's diversity index over productive rearrangements. Here the immuneACCESS table is served through TCRdb, limited to in-frame sequences with V and J called. Missing clones are a known gap in these copies; in checked studies unresolved V genes cover under half, and the rest lacks a known reason. For V, J and clone size, that table is used; D and trimming come from the DNA. Here the sample has about 270,000 clones; 88% occur a single time. Jointly, the top ten make up roughly 4% of the sample.

This record belongs to a study of blood T cell repertoires in COVID-19 (dated by TCRdb to about 2020). Regarding the complete study: Samples from collaborators originated in the United States, Italy and Spain and spanned both the acute and convalescent phases of COVID-19. The prospective study material was composed of cDNA or gDNA derived from T cells, B-cell-depleted T cells, or PBMCs. Subjects who had been exposed to COVID-19, were actively infected with it, or had recovered from it provided the deeply sampled blood TCRbeta repertoires that made up the dataset. The repertoires were released in a freely available public database intended as a resource for research on the immune response to SARS-CoV-2. Samples came from the ongoing ImmuneRACE study (first 160 participants) plus 1,254 subjects from 6 global collaborators. Nearly every sample came with metadata listing a de-identified subject ID, COVID-19 status, age in years and sex. Where available, HLA class I and class II types were taken from metadata supplied by the sample provider and were not determined by assay-based typing.

Study-level results and caveats: The amount of clinical and demographic metadata varied by source and participant and was provided uncurated.

Samples from volunteer blood donors who had recovered from COVID-19 were contributed by a second Seattle source. Each collaborating institution followed its own protocols to collect whole blood in K2EDTA tubes. For TCRbeta analysis, collaborators shipped samples in one of three forms: frozen whole blood, isolated PBMCs, or DNA extracted from either of those sample types. The sequenced sample consisted of peripheral blood. The chain is made from TRBV18 and TRBJ2-3; the D gene assignment is ambiguous. This clonotype was sampled from a man aged 55-75 years who had recovered from COVID-19. The bases read TGTGCCAGCTCACCCAGAGGTCGGGTCACAGATACGCAGTATTTT. It encodes CASSPRGRVTDTQYF.